Listed below are T cell receptor beta chains from one sample, sequenced in a study of glioma-infiltrating T cells. TCRdb redid the calling of the multiplex PCR reads with MiXCR, one entry per CDR3 protein. Among approximately 120,000 distinct CDR3 sequences, approximately 25% were seen once, and the ten largest hold roughly 15%. The sequenced sample consisted of glioma tissue, nonneoplastic brain tissue, or PBMCs (not recorded which). These receptor sequences come from a human donor with low-grade glioma or glioblastoma, undergoing nonglioma brain surgery, or in good health (not recorded which). Both conserved end residues are part of each CDR3. D genes are given only for firm matches. Clone size is shown for a subset of rows, as once, few, many or a class of expanded clone.

d_gene: .; abundance: .; v_gene: TRBV29-1; j_gene: TRBJ2-5; CDR3nt: TGCAGCGTTGGGCGGGCGCAAGAGAGCCAGTACTTC; CDR3aa: CSVGRAQESQYF
d_gene: .; abundance: few; v_gene: TRBV14; j_gene: TRBJ2-2; CDR3nt: TGTGCCAGCAGCCAAGGCATCAGTTTGAACACCGGGGAGCTGTTTTTT; CDR3aa: CASSQGISLNTGELFF
d_gene: TRBD1; abundance: many; v_gene: TRBV20-1; j_gene: TRBJ1-5; CDR3nt: TGCAGTGCTAGAGCGGCAGGGGGAGGCTATCAGCCCCAGCATTTT; CDR3aa: CSARAAGGGYQPQHF
d_gene: .; abundance: once; v_gene: TRBV28; j_gene: TRBJ2-5; CDR3nt: TGTGCCAGCCAGTTTTATAAGGGAACAGAGACCAAGTACTTC; CDR3aa: CASQFYKGTETKYF
d_gene: .; abundance: .; v_gene: TRBV5-4; j_gene: TRBJ2-3; CDR3nt: TGTGCCAGCAGCTTAGCGCTAGCGCAGTGGGATACGCAGTATTTT; CDR3aa: CASSLALAQWDTQYF
d_gene: TRBD2; abundance: many; v_gene: TRBV28; j_gene: TRBJ2-2; CDR3nt: TGTGCCAGCAGTCCAATAGCGGGAGGTGGCACCGGGGAGCTGTTTTTT; CDR3aa: CASSPIAGGGTGELFF
d_gene: .; abundance: few; v_gene: TRBV5-1; j_gene: TRBJ2-2; CDR3nt: TGCGCCAGCAGCTTGGCTCAGATAGCATCGGGGGAGCTGTTTTTT; CDR3aa: CASSLAQIASGELFF
d_gene: TRBD1; abundance: many; v_gene: TRBV11-2; j_gene: TRBJ2-3; CDR3nt: TGTGCCAGCAGCTACAGGGGAGCAGATACGCAGTATTTT; CDR3aa: CASSYRGADTQYF
d_gene: TRBD2; abundance: many; v_gene: TRBV24-1; j_gene: TRBJ2-1; CDR3nt: TGTGCCACCAGTGATGCCAAACTAGCGGGAGGCTCCTACAATGAGCAGTTCTTC; CDR3aa: CATSDAKLAGGSYNEQFF
d_gene: TRBD1; abundance: many; v_gene: TRBV7-9; j_gene: TRBJ2-7; CDR3nt: TGTGCCAGCAGCTTAGGGGACAGCTCCTACGAGCAGTACTTC; CDR3aa: CASSLGDSSYEQYF
d_gene: TRBD2; abundance: many; v_gene: TRBV29-1; j_gene: TRBJ2-7; CDR3nt: TGCAGCGTGGGCCAGGGGAGTAGCGGGAGACACGAGCAGTACTTC; CDR3aa: CSVGQGSSGRHEQYF
d_gene: .; abundance: many; v_gene: TRBV2; j_gene: TRBJ1-2; CDR3nt: TGTGCCAGCAGTGATGTCAGGGGTGACTATGGCTACACCTTC; CDR3aa: CASSDVRGDYGYTF
d_gene: TRBD1; abundance: .; v_gene: TRBV12-3/TRBV12-4; j_gene: TRBJ1-2; CDR3nt: TGTGCCAGCAGTGGGGCAGTAGGGACAGGGGACTATGGCTACACCTTC; CDR3aa: CASSGAVGTGDYGYTF
d_gene: TRBD2; abundance: few; v_gene: TRBV2; j_gene: TRBJ2-7; CDR3nt: TGTGCCAGCAGTGAAGCCCGGGGGGGCTGGGGCAACGAGCAGTACTTC; CDR3aa: CASSEARGGWGNEQYF
d_gene: .; abundance: many; v_gene: TRBV7-9; j_gene: TRBJ1-5; CDR3nt: TGTGCCACGCACAGGGTTACCAATCAGCCCCAGCATTTT; CDR3aa: CATHRVTNQPQHF
d_gene: TRBD2; abundance: many; v_gene: TRBV3-1; j_gene: TRBJ2-1; CDR3nt: TGTGCCAGCAGCCAAGAAACGCCTAGCGGGGAAAGCTCCTACAATGAGCAGTTCTTC; CDR3aa: CASSQETPSGESSYNEQFF
d_gene: .; abundance: many; v_gene: TRBV27; j_gene: TRBJ1-5; CDR3nt: TGTGCCAGCAGGGGGGGGAAGGAGAATCAGCCCCAGCATTTT; CDR3aa: CASRGGKENQPQHF
d_gene: .; abundance: many; v_gene: TRBV5-4; j_gene: TRBJ1-6; CDR3nt: TGTGCCAGCAGAAGGACAGATAATTCACCCCTCCACTTT; CDR3aa: CASRRTDNSPLHF
d_gene: .; abundance: many; v_gene: TRBV6-1; j_gene: TRBJ2-6; CDR3nt: TGTGCCAGCAGTCCCGGGTCTGGGGCCAACGTCCTGACTTTC; CDR3aa: CASSPGSGANVLTF
d_gene: TRBD1; abundance: many; v_gene: TRBV7-8; j_gene: TRBJ2-2; CDR3nt: TGTGCCAGCAGCACGGACAGGGTAGACACCGGGGAGCTGTTTTTT; CDR3aa: CASSTDRVDTGELFF
d_gene: .; abundance: few; v_gene: TRBV29-1; j_gene: TRBJ2-3; CDR3nt: TGCAGCGTTCCCAGGAGGGCCCATACGCAGTATTTT; CDR3aa: CSVPRRAHTQYF
d_gene: TRBD2; abundance: many; v_gene: TRBV10-3; j_gene: TRBJ2-1; CDR3nt: TGTGCCATCTCTTCCCTACTAGCGGGACCCTACAATGAGCAGTTCTTC; CDR3aa: CAISSLLAGPYNEQFF
d_gene: TRBD2; abundance: many; v_gene: TRBV20-1; j_gene: TRBJ2-1; CDR3nt: TGCAGTGCTCGGACTAGCGGGAGTGGCTCCTACAATGAGCAGTTCTTC; CDR3aa: CSARTSGSGSYNEQFF
d_gene: .; abundance: many; v_gene: TRBV4-1; j_gene: TRBJ1-6; CDR3nt: TGCGCCAGCAGCTATGACCCCGGGACGAATTCACCCCTCCACTTT; CDR3aa: CASSYDPGTNSPLHF
d_gene: .; abundance: many; v_gene: TRBV7-2; j_gene: TRBJ2-2; CDR3nt: TGTGCCAGCAGCTTAGGCTTCTCCGGGGAGCTGTTTTTT; CDR3aa: CASSLGFSGELFF
d_gene: .; abundance: once; v_gene: TRBV12-3/TRBV12-4; j_gene: TRBJ1-6; CDR3nt: TGTGCCAGCAGACCAAACTATAATTCACACCTCCACTTT; CDR3aa: CASRPNYNSHLHF
d_gene: TRBD1; abundance: many; v_gene: TRBV27; j_gene: TRBJ2-7; CDR3nt: TGTGCCAGCAGTTTAGTCCCTCCGGGACAGAACTCCTACGAGCAGTACTTC; CDR3aa: CASSLVPPGQNSYEQYF
d_gene: .; abundance: many; v_gene: TRBV29-1; j_gene: TRBJ2-1; CDR3nt: TGCAGCGTTGTCCGGCCCCTAGACAATGAGCAGTTCTTC; CDR3aa: CSVVRPLDNEQFF
d_gene: TRBD1; abundance: .; v_gene: TRBV9; j_gene: TRBJ1-2; CDR3nt: TGTGCCAGTGGACAGGGGGCCTATGGCTACACCTTC; CDR3aa: CASGQGAYGYTF
d_gene: .; abundance: many; v_gene: TRBV19; j_gene: TRBJ2-7; CDR3nt: TGTGCCAGTAGTATCCTGGGCAGCTTTAGCTCCTACGAGCAGTACTTC; CDR3aa: CASSILGSFSSYEQYF
d_gene: TRBD1; abundance: .; v_gene: TRBV29-1; j_gene: TRBJ2-7; CDR3nt: TGCAGCGCCCCAAAGGGACAGCCTGACTCCTACGAGCAGTACTTC; CDR3aa: CSAPKGQPDSYEQYF
d_gene: TRBD2; abundance: many; v_gene: TRBV7-3; j_gene: TRBJ2-5; CDR3nt: TGTGCCAGCAGCTCCTTAGGCGGGAGGCAAGAGACCCAGTACTTC; CDR3aa: CASSSLGGRQETQYF
d_gene: .; abundance: many; v_gene: TRBV10-2; j_gene: TRBJ1-5; CDR3nt: TGCGCCAGCAGCGAGGCCCAGAACAATCAGCCCCAGCATTTT; CDR3aa: CASSEAQNNQPQHF
d_gene: .; abundance: few; v_gene: TRBV5-1; j_gene: TRBJ2-7; CDR3nt: TGCGCCAGCAGCGTACTCGACAGTTACGAGCAGTACTTC; CDR3aa: CASSVLDSYEQYF
d_gene: .; abundance: .; v_gene: TRBV6-2/TRBV6-3; j_gene: TRBJ2-3; CDR3nt: TGTGCCAGCAGTACCGGGACCCATATCTACGCGACAGGTACGCAGTATTTT; CDR3aa: CASSTGTHIYATGTQYF
d_gene: TRBD1; abundance: .; v_gene: TRBV7-9; j_gene: TRBJ1-2; CDR3nt: TGTGCCAGCAGCTTAAGGACAGGGACAGGTACGGGGAATGGCTACACCTTC; CDR3aa: CASSLRTGTGTGNGYTF
d_gene: .; abundance: .; v_gene: TRBV10-3; j_gene: TRBJ2-2; CDR3nt: TGTGCCATCAGGGGGCGGGGCATCGAGAACACCGGGGAGCTGTTTTTT; CDR3aa: CAIRGRGIENTGELFF
d_gene: .; abundance: many; v_gene: TRBV28; j_gene: TRBJ2-5; CDR3nt: TGTGCCAGCAGTACTAGTTCAGAGACCCAGTACTTC; CDR3aa: CASSTSSETQYF
d_gene: TRBD1; abundance: .; v_gene: TRBV29-1; j_gene: TRBJ1-2; CDR3nt: TGCAGCATTGAAGATGGGACAGGGGCTTACTATGGCTACACCTTC; CDR3aa: CSIEDGTGAYYGYTF
d_gene: .; abundance: many; v_gene: TRBV3-1; j_gene: TRBJ2-7; CDR3nt: TGTGCCAGCAGCCAAGATGCGGGGGAGCAGTACTTC; CDR3aa: CASSQDAGEQYF
d_gene: .; abundance: once; v_gene: TRBV4-1; j_gene: TRBJ2-2; CDR3nt: TGCGCCAGCAGGGCGGTCCCACAGACCGGGAAGCTGTTTTTT; CDR3aa: CASRAVPQTGKLFF
d_gene: .; abundance: many; v_gene: TRBV6-1; j_gene: TRBJ2-1; CDR3nt: TGTGCCAGCGGGAGGCGCAACCGAAGGAATGAGCAGTTCTTC; CDR3aa: CASGRRNRRNEQFF
d_gene: .; abundance: many; v_gene: TRBV20-1; j_gene: TRBJ1-2; CDR3nt: TGCAGTGCTAGCCACTACCCGGATACCAACTATGGCTACACCTTC; CDR3aa: CSASHYPDTNYGYTF
d_gene: TRBD2; abundance: many; v_gene: TRBV7-9; j_gene: TRBJ2-3; CDR3nt: TGTGCCAGCAGCTCGATGGGCGGGGGGGATACGCAGTATTTT; CDR3aa: CASSSMGGGDTQYF
d_gene: .; abundance: many; v_gene: TRBV19; j_gene: TRBJ1-5; CDR3nt: TGTGCCAGTAGTATTTGGCAGTACAATCAGCCCCAGCATTTT; CDR3aa: CASSIWQYNQPQHF